This note documents a single TCR beta chain sequence. The antigen is unknown. This record belongs to a study of shared clonotypes between healthy human individuals. Study-level points and caveats: Among several donors, approximately 5% of naive CD4 clonotypes were found in common.

The data were produced by immunoSEQ multiplex PCR, yet TCRdb's version contains in-frame clones alone and is incomplete. This sample has 2 million to 2.5 million clones; less than 95% occur once, and the top ten carry more than 0.35%. Germline V lookup: CDR1 MNHNY, CDR2 SVGAGI (reference sequence). The CDR3 spans 15 residues. The trim removed 5 bases at V and 3 bases at J, leaving 7 bases unmatched. Specimen: naive CD4+ T cells from PBMCs. Subset given: CD45RA+ positively selected. This chain joins TRBV6-6 and TRBJ2-7; TRBD1 aligns across 10 bases. This receptor was taken from a man aged 18 to 30 in good health. Some clones in this sample may be carry-over from other donors' samples. The CDR3 DNA sequence: TGTGCCAGCAGTGGGACAGGGGTCGTCTACTACGAGCAGTACTTC. Its protein is CASSGTGVVYYEQYF.